These 19 T cell receptor beta chains were all obtained from the same sample, sequenced in a study of cytomegalovirus exposure and HLA in healthy donors. It was with 60 Vbeta and 13 Jbeta primers that the PCR ran. Clones were sequenced by immunoSEQ multiplex PCR, and TCRdb holds only the in-frame ones, with some missing. The sample lists over 65,000 clones, about three quarters occurring once. The sequenced sample consisted of PBMCs. These receptors all come from a woman aged 25-40 years in good health and CMV-seropositive.

This clone was detected a few times. The rearrangement uses TRBV5-4 and TRBJ2-5; TRBD2 is a possible D gene (6 bases). CDR3 length: 14 amino acids. The V and J ends lost 0 bases and 4 bases respectively, with 10 bases between them. Germline V gene data show CDR1 as SGHNT and CDR2 as YYREEE (reference sequence). CDR3: CASSLERGGETQYF. The CDR3 bases are TGTGCCAGCAGCTTGGAGAGGGGAGGAGAGACCCAGTACTTC.

A remark on this clone: The sample contains more than one DNA sequence encoding this CDR3. The rearrangement uses TRBV21-1 and TRBJ1-3; the D call of TRBD1 is as the table states it, not checked on the DNA. TRBV21-1 is a pseudogene locus. The length of the CDR3 is 18 residues. CDR3 region: CASSKVDSPKASGNTIYF. The CDR3, as DNA: TGTGCCAGCAGCAAAGTTGACAGCCCGAAAGCGTCTGGAAACACCATATATTTT.

The chain carries TRBV19 and TRBJ1-4, with TRBD1 matching 8 bases. V lost 3 bases and J lost 3; bases outside the gene matches: 3. The germline CDR1 and CDR2 sequences are LNHDA and SQIVND (reference sequence). CDR3 length equals 15 residues. The CDR3: CASSIATGANEKLFF. CDR3 DNA sequence: TGTGCCAGTAGTATCGCGACAGGGGCTAATGAAAAACTGTTTTTT. Variable domain in full (rest from reference TRBV19 and TRBJ1-4): DGGITQSPKYLFRKEGQNVTLSCEQNLNHDAMYWYRQDPGQGLRLIYYSQIVNDFQKGDIAEGYSVSREKKESFPLTVTSAQKNPTAFYLCASSIATGANEKLFFGSGTQLSVL.

CDR3: CAISESHRVFLDTQYF. The CDR3 DNA is TGTGCCATCAGTGAGTCGCATCGGGTGTTTCTTGATACGCAGTATTTT. This chain uses TRBV10-3 with TRBJ2-3; D gene unclear. This CDR3 has 16 residues. CDR1 is ENHRY and CDR2 is SYGVKD in the germline V gene. V gave up 0 bases and J gave up 6 bases, with 16 bases separating them.

V gene TRBV30 combines with J gene TRBJ2-3; 12 nucleotides agree with TRBD2. The CDR3 extends over 17 amino acids. Germline V gene lookup returns CDR1 GTSNPN and CDR2 SVGIG (reference sequence). V was pared by 2 bases and J by 6 bases, with 12 bases of the junction left unmatched. Here the CDR3 DNA reads TGTGCCTGGAGTTCCCTCCTAGCGGGAGGGCCATGGGATACGCAGTATTTT. Its translation is CAWSSLLAGGPWDTQYF.

The table lists this clone with many counts. The chain carries TRBV6-6 and TRBJ1-1; 8 bases are shared with TRBD1. The CDR3 contains 13 residues. J lost 0 bases, V lost 10 bases, and 4 bases had no gene match. In germline, CDR1 is MNHNY, CDR2 SVGAGI (reference sequence). Here the CDR3 reads CATQGALNTEAFF. The CDR3 bases are TGTGCCACGCAGGGGGCCCTGAACACTGAAGCTTTCTTT.

V gene TRBV6-4 combines with J gene TRBJ2-1, with 9 bases aligning to TRBD1. CDR1 and CDR2 (germline): MRHNA, SNTAGT. V shed 0 bases and J 12 bases; nucleotides not matched to a gene: 3. The CDR3 is made up of 13 amino acids. CDR3 DNA: TGTGCCAGCAGTGACTCGGACAGGGGAAGGCAGTTCTTC. Translation gives CASSDSDRGRQFF.

The rearrangement links TRBV2 to TRBJ2-3, with 7 bases aligning to TRBD1. V gave up 5 bases and J gave up 2 bases; unmatched junction bases: 4. Per the germline V gene, CDR1 is SNHLY and CDR2 is FYNNEI. CDR3 length equals 14 residues. The DNA of the CDR3 is TGTGCCAGCAGTAAAGGACAGGTCACAGATACGCAGTATTTT. It codes for CASSKGQVTDTQYF.

This chain connects TRBV7-2 to TRBJ2-7; TRBD2 matches 7 bases. The V gene end was trimmed by 3 bases and the J gene end by 4 bases; junction bases not matched to a gene: 18. Germline CDR1 reads SGHTA; CDR2 reads FQGNSA. The length of the CDR3 is 18 residues. In nucleotides, the CDR3 is TGTGCCAGCAGCTTTGGGGTAAAAACGGGAGGCGGGGTTTACGAGCAGTACTTC. Translated: CASSFGVKTGGGVYEQYF.

The chain has TRBV7-9 and TRBJ2-6, with D possibly being TRBD2 (5 bases). Germline V gene lookup returns CDR1 SEHNR and CDR2 FQNEAQ (reference sequence). V lost 4 bases, J lost 3 bases, and 10 bases lay in between. This CDR3 comprises 15 residues. The CDR3 DNA reads as TGTGCCAGCAGCTCAAGGGAGTTTGGGGCCAACGTCCTGACTTTC. The encoded protein is CASSSREFGANVLTF.

On this clone: The junction and the germline gene differ at one end; a read error may be behind it. V and J are TRBV5-8 and TRBJ1-5; D is ambiguous. Germline V gives CDR1 SGHTS, CDR2 YDEGEE. The CDR3 runs 13 residues. The CDR3 sequence: CASSLVGDQPQHF. The CDR3 bases are TGTGCCAGCAGTTTGGTCGGGGATCAGCCCCAGCATTTT.

V usage is TRBV30 and J usage is TRBJ1-3, with a weak D call TRBD1 (5 bases). This CDR3 contains 14 residues. CDR1 GTSNPN and CDR2 SVGIG come from the germline V gene (reference sequence). V was trimmed by 5 bases and J by 0 bases, leaving 11 bases between them. CDR3 bases: TGTGCCTGGGAGGGGAGGAGCTCTGGAAACACCATATATTTT. This translates into CAWEGRSSGNTIYF.

CDR3 residues: CASRSRQGNSPLHF. In DNA, the CDR3 is TGTGCCAGCAGGAGCCGACAGGGCAATTCACCCCTCCACTTT. This chain links TRBV6-5 with TRBJ1-6; TRBD1 matches at 7 bases. The CDR3 is made up of 14 amino acids. Germline-derived CDR1 and CDR2 are MNHEY and SVGAGI. V lost 6 bases and J lost 7; bases outside the gene matches: 6.

This chain links TRBV11-1 with TRBJ2-1; 12 nucleotides match TRBD2. This CDR3 has 18 residues. From germline, CDR1 is SGHAT and CDR2 FQDESV (reference sequence). V shed 2 bases, J shed 1 base, and the junction held 6 bases outside the gene matches. The CDR3 region is CASSLRALAGGSYNEQFF. The CDR3 nucleotides read TGTGCCAGCAGCTTACGGGCGCTAGCGGGAGGGTCCTACAATGAGCAGTTCTTC.

Only one count was recorded for this clone. The chain couples TRBV7-2 to TRBJ2-3, with TRBD2 matching over 9 bases. CDR1 and CDR2 (germline): SGHTA, FQGNSA. The CDR3 spans 16 residues. V shed 4 bases and J 2 bases; nucleotides not matched to a gene: 7. The CDR3 nucleotides are TGTGCCAGCAGCTCGTGGACTAGCGACAACACAGATACGCAGTATTTT. It is translated as CASSSWTSDNTDTQYF.

This rearrangement joins TRBV30 to TRBJ1-1, with a weak D call TRBD1 (6 bases). Trimming took off 3 bases at V and 1 base at J, with 18 bases between the two ends. CDR3 length: 16 amino acids. Germline CDR1 and CDR2: GTSNPN and SVGIG (reference sequence). The CDR3 sequence: CAWSGHRVTPNTEAFF. In DNA form, the CDR3 reads TGTGCCTGGAGCGGCCACAGGGTAACCCCGAACACTGAAGCTTTCTTT.

The V gene is TRBV29-1, the J gene TRBJ2-1; 7 nucleotides line up with TRBD2. This CDR3 has 14 residues. With V trimmed by 5 bases and J by 4 bases, 8 bases remained unmatched. Germline V gene sequence: CDR1 SQVTM, CDR2 ANQGSEA. CDR3 sequence reads: CSVRSGARYNEQFF. CDR3 in DNA: TGCAGCGTTCGGAGCGGGGCCAGATACAATGAGCAGTTCTTC.

CDR3 nucleotide sequence: TGTGCCAGCAGTTACCTCCCCGCGGGAGGGAGCTCCTACGAGCAGTACTTC. This sequence encodes CASSYLPAGGSSYEQYF. This sequence joins TRBV6-9 and TRBJ2-7, with 9 nucleotides matching TRBD2. V was clipped by 3 bases and J by 0 bases; unmatched bases: 9. The length of the CDR3 is 17 residues. Germline V gene data show CDR1 as MNHGY and CDR2 as SVAAGI.

V usage is TRBV29-1 and J usage is TRBJ1-2; D not certain. Germline V lookup: CDR1 SQVTM, CDR2 ANQGSEA. Trimming shortened V by 5 bases and J by 7 bases, and 11 bases separated the two germline ends. CDR3 length: 11 residues. The CDR3 here is CSVLAERGYTF. The CDR3 nucleotides are TGCAGCGTTTTGGCAGAGCGTGGCTACACCTTC.